The 29 T cell receptor beta chains reported below all come from one sample, sequenced in a study of CD8+ T cells in alopecia areata. Treatment indicated: oral pan-JAK inhibitor, 5-10 mg twice daily. Extracted from the samples, RNA was reverse transcribed into cDNA to serve as the sequencing template. Measured with immunoSEQ multiplex PCR; TCRdb has only the in-frame clones, and not every one. This sample has approximately 150,000 clones, with 58% found just once. The source material was CD4+ T cells sorted from blood, sampled at week 56, from a patient treated with tofacitinib. These receptors were obtained from a human donor with alopecia areata.

This clone has more than one count but fewer than ten. The chain has TRBV29-1 and TRBJ1-6, with unresolved D. The germline V gene has CDR1 SQVTM and CDR2 ANQGSEA. V was shortened by 6 bases and J by 8 bases, with 8 bases between the two germline ends. CDR3 size: 11 residues. The chain's CDR3 is CSVGADSPLHF. For the CDR3, the DNA is TGCAGCGTAGGAGCAGATTCACCCCTCCACTTT.

The rearrangement joins TRBV4-1 to TRBJ1-1; no clear D. Germline CDR1 and CDR2: MGHRA and YSYEKL. CDR3 length equals 14 residues. V was pared by 6 bases and J by 3 bases, with 14 bases between. This chain's CDR3 is CASRKGLGDTEAFF. The CDR3 DNA reads as TGCGCCAGCAGAAAGGGCCTGGGAGACACTGAAGCTTTCTTT.

The sample holds many counts of this clone. The rearrangement joins TRBV10-3 to TRBJ1-1; D call uncertain. V lost 6 bases and J lost 4, with 9 bases in between. The CDR3 spans 12 residues. Germline loops: CDR1 ENHRY, CDR2 SYGVKD. The CDR3 DNA sequence: TGTGCCATCAGCGCACACGGCACTGAAGCTTTCTTT. It specifies CAISAHGTEAFF.

The V and J genes are TRBV6-1 and TRBJ2-6; D not resolved. This CDR3 spans 15 amino acids. Trimming removed 4 bases from V and 0 bases from J, with 7 bases in between. Germline V gene data show CDR1 as MNHNS and CDR2 as SASEGT. CDR3 nucleotide sequence: TGTGCCAGCAGTGTGGCGTACTCTGGGGCCAACGTCCTGACTTTC. It codes for CASSVAYSGANVLTF.

The sample holds one count of this clone. The gene calls are TRBV7-2 and TRBJ1-1; a weak D match, TRBD1 (5 bases). Germline values: CDR1 SGHTA, CDR2 FQGNSA. The V end was cut by 1 base, the J end by 5 bases, with 11 bases between. The CDR3 covers 14 residues. The CDR3 region is CASSLVGGETEAFF. The CDR3 DNA is TGTGCCAGCAGCTTAGTTGGGGGAGAGACTGAAGCTTTCTTT. The variable domain in full, completed from reference TRBV7-2 and TRBJ1-1, reads GAGVSQSPSNKVTEKGKDVELRCDPISGHTALYWYRQSLGQGLEFLIYFQGNSAPDKSGLPSDRFSAERTGGSVSTLTIQRTQQEDSAVYLCASSLVGGETEAFFGQGTRLTVV.

This chain joins TRBV5-1 and TRBJ1-4; 9 nucleotides agree with TRBD1. V dropped 6 bases and J dropped 2; count of bases not matched to a gene: 2. Germline assignment: CDR1 SGHRS and CDR2 YFSETQ. There are 14 residues in the CDR3. CDR3 region: CASNRGPTNEKLFF. Here the CDR3 DNA reads TGCGCCAGCAACAGGGGGCCGACTAATGAAAAACTGTTTTTT.

The chain combines TRBV25-1 with TRBJ1-1, with unresolved D. Germline V lookup: CDR1 MGHDK, CDR2 SYGVNS. The CDR3 has 14 residues. V lost 2 bases, J lost 5 bases, and 12 bases lay in between. Here the CDR3 DNA reads TGTGCCAGCAGTGAACGTTGGGAGGGAACTGAAGCTTTCTTT. Translated, it gives CASSERWEGTEAFF.

This clone was detected only once. The chain uses TRBV14 and TRBJ1-2, with 9 bases matching TRBD1. CDR3 length: 20 residues. Germline CDR1 is SGHDN and CDR2 is FVKESK. Trimming at V came to 1 base and at J to 4 bases, leaving 19 bases not matched to a gene. The CDR3 nucleotides read TGTGCCAGCAGCCAAGCTTATCTCGATACCTCTGGGACAGGGAGCTATGGCTACACCTTC. This codes for CASSQAYLDTSGTGSYGYTF. The complete variable domain, with remaining parts taken from reference TRBV14 and TRBJ1-2, reads EAGVTQFPSHSVIEKGQTVTLRCDPISGHDNLYWYRRVMGKEIKFLLHFVKESKQDESGMPNNRFLAERTGGTYSTLKVQPAELEDSGVYFCASSQAYLDTSGTGSYGYTFGSGTRLTVV.

The chain uses TRBV25-1 and TRBJ2-3; D gene unclear. The V end was cut by 3 bases, the J end by 9 bases, with 7 bases between. CDR3 length: 11 amino acids. Germline V gene lookup returns CDR1 MGHDK and CDR2 SYGVNS. CDR3 loop: CASSEARTQYF. CDR3 bases: TGTGCCAGCAGTGAGGCTAGAACGCAGTATTTT.

Note on this clone: The sample has other DNA sequences that encode this CDR3 too. CDR3: CASSPDTDTQYF. For the CDR3, the DNA is TGTGCCAGCTCACCGGACACAGATACGCAGTATTTT. The chain joins TRBV18 to TRBJ2-3; D gene ambiguous. From germline, CDR1 is KGHSH and CDR2 LQKENI. Trimming shortened V by 3 bases and J by 2 bases, and 3 bases separated the two germline ends. The CDR3 has 12 amino acids. The full variable domain, its missing parts supplied by reference TRBV18 and TRBJ2-3, is NAGVMQNPRHLVRRRGQEARLRCSPMKGHSHVYWYRQLPEEGLKFMVYLQKENIIDESGMPKERFSAEFPKEGPSILRIQQVVRGDSAAYFCASSPDTDTQYFGPGTRLTVL.

The chain couples TRBV18 to TRBJ2-7; D gene unclear. Germline lookup yields CDR1 KGHSH and CDR2 LQKENI. The V gene lost 3 bases and the J gene lost 7 bases, with 7 bases spanning the gap. The CDR3 is 11 residues long. CDR3 residues: CASSPDREQYF. The CDR3, as DNA: TGTGCCAGCTCACCCGACCGTGAGCAGTACTTC.

The chain couples TRBV5-4 to TRBJ2-2; the D call may be TRBD1 or TRBD2 (5 bases each). The CDR3 length is 15 residues. Per germline, CDR1 SGHNT and CDR2 YYREEE (reference sequence). V was trimmed by 1 base and J by 5 bases, leaving 12 bases between them. The CDR3 reads CASSLFPGPTGELFF. The DNA of the CDR3 is TGTGCCAGCAGCTTGTTTCCGGGACCGACCGGGGAGCTGTTTTTT.

The chain has TRBV6-5 and TRBJ2-7; unclear D gene. This CDR3 spans 12 amino acids. CDR1 MNHEY and CDR2 SVGAGI come from the germline V gene. V shed 6 bases and J shed 4 bases, with 10 bases lying between them. As DNA, the CDR3 is TGTGCCAGCAGCCCCGACGGATACGAGCAGTACTTC. Protein product: CASSPDGYEQYF.

This chain joins TRBV4-1 and TRBJ2-5, with D possibly being TRBD1 or TRBD2 (6 bases each). Trimming stripped 2 bases from V and 3 bases from J, with 13 bases between. This CDR3 is 15 amino acids long. Germline V gene sequence: CDR1 MGHRA, CDR2 YSYEKL. The DNA of the CDR3 is TGCGCCAGCAGCCAACTGGGGGGCCGCAAAGAGACCCAGTACTTC. This encodes CASSQLGGRKETQYF.

The rearrangement links TRBV6-6 to TRBJ2-3; D unresolved. The germline V gene encodes CDR1 MNHNY and CDR2 SVGAGI (reference sequence). CDR3 length equals 14 residues. Trimming cost V 7 bases and J 5 bases, with 16 bases left between them. CDR3 residues: CASIDGFMGDTQYF. The CDR3 DNA reads TGTGCCAGCATTGATGGTTTCATGGGAGATACGCAGTATTTT.

CDR3 region: CASSVGLDSSYEQYF. The CDR3 region has the DNA TGTGCCAGCAGCGTAGGGCTCGACAGCTCCTACGAGCAGTACTTC. The chain links TRBV9 to TRBJ2-7; maybe TRBD1 (5 bases). V gave up 0 bases and J gave up 0 bases, with 10 bases separating them. Germline V gene lookup returns CDR1 SGDLS and CDR2 YYNGEE. The CDR3 is 15 amino acids.

The count of this clone is one. The genes are TRBV18 and TRBJ2-7; 9 positions agree with TRBD1. The ends lost 5 bases at V and 3 bases at J; junction bases unmatched: 14. Germline CDR1 is KGHSH and CDR2 is LQKENI. The CDR3 sequence is 17 residues long. The CDR3 DNA follows: TGTGCCAGCTCATCCGGTCAAATGACAGGGGGGTTCTACGAGCAGTACTTC. This translates into CASSSGQMTGGFYEQYF.

This chain links TRBV6-1 with TRBJ2-7, with 8 bases matching TRBD1. This CDR3 is built from 15 residues. Losses at the gene ends were 6 bases for V and 3 bases for J; bases not matched to a gene: 10. In germline, CDR1 is MNHNS, CDR2 SASEGT. The CDR3 DNA reads as TGTGCCAGCAGGCTAAGAACAGGGGGATACTACGAGCAGTACTTC. It codes for CASRLRTGGYYEQYF.

A single count supports this clone. The rearrangement joins TRBV29-1 to TRBJ1-2; 8 bases map to TRBD1. The ends lost 6 bases at V and 8 bases at J; junction bases unmatched: 5. The germline CDR1 and CDR2 sequences are SQVTM and ANQGSEA. The CDR3 is made up of 11 amino acids. The CDR3 reads CSVTGVGGYTF. The DNA of the CDR3 is TGCAGCGTGACAGGGGTGGGCGGCTACACCTTC.

V is TRBV5-4 and J is TRBJ2-3; D uncertain. This CDR3 has 14 amino acids. In germline, CDR1 is SGHNT, CDR2 YYREEE (reference sequence). The V end was cut by 4 bases, the J end by 6 bases, with 15 bases between. The CDR3 region has the DNA TGTGCCAGCAGCGCCAGGTCTGGGGTGGATACGCAGTATTTT. Protein product: CASSARSGVDTQYF.

In this sample, this clone turned up a few times. The chain combines TRBV7-2 with TRBJ1-5, with D uncertain. Trimming left V 1 base short and J 6 bases short, with 7 bases between. The germline CDR1 and CDR2 sequences are SGHTA and FQGNSA. The CDR3 has 13 residues. CDR3 region: CASSLEETQPQHF. CDR3 DNA: TGTGCCAGCAGCTTAGAAGAAACTCAGCCCCAGCATTTT.

The chain carries TRBV5-6 and TRBJ1-1; D gene ambiguous. The V gene's germline CDR1 is SGHDT and CDR2 YYEEEE. The CDR3 totals 16 residues. V was clipped by 0 bases and J by 7 bases, with 19 bases between them. CDR3: CASSLGPASLNVEAFF. In DNA, the CDR3 is TGTGCCAGCAGCTTGGGCCCGGCCAGCCTTAATGTTGAAGCTTTCTTT. Based on the CDR3 plus reference TRBV5-6 and TRBJ1-1, the full variable domain is DAGVTQSPTHLIKTRGQQVTLRCSPKSGHDTVSWYQQALGQGPQFIFQYYEEEERQRGNFPDRFSGHQFPNYSSELNVNALLLGDSALYLCASSLGPASLNVEAFFGQGTRLTVV.

CDR3 protein: CASSIDRGWDTEAFF. In nucleotides, the CDR3 is TGTGCCAGCAGTATAGACAGGGGATGGGACACTGAAGCTTTCTTT. This rearrangement joins TRBV2 to TRBJ1-1; 8 bases line up with TRBD1. J lost 3 bases, V lost 5 bases, and 8 bases had no gene match. This CDR3 is 15 amino acids long. CDR1 SNHLY and CDR2 FYNNEI come from the germline V gene.

The chain carries TRBV29-1 and TRBJ1-1, with 9 bases identical to TRBD1. J was trimmed by 0 bases and V by 7 bases; bases with no gene match: 6. The CDR3 extends over 14 amino acids. From germline, CDR1 is SQVTM and CDR2 ANQGSEA. CDR3 protein: CSARQGDLNTEAFF. DNA of the CDR3: TGCAGCGCCCGACAGGGGGACCTGAACACTGAAGCTTTCTTT.

The rearrangement links TRBV7-2 to TRBJ2-7; weak D call: TRBD2 (5 bases). Trimming removed 3 bases from V and 6 bases from J, with 12 bases in between. Germline V gives CDR1 SGHTA, CDR2 FQGNSA. The CDR3 is made up of 13 amino acids. CDR3 protein: CASSFVAGIEQYF. The CDR3 DNA reads as TGTGCCAGCAGCTTCGTTGCCGGGATCGAGCAGTACTTC.

The rearrangement uses TRBV29-1 and TRBJ2-1, with 8 bases matching TRBD1. The CDR3 has 12 amino acids. J lost 6 bases, V lost 7 bases, and 5 bases had no gene match. Germline V CDR1 and CDR2: SQVTM, ANQGSEA. This chain's CDR3 is CSGDRGINEQFF. The CDR3 nucleotides read TGCAGCGGTGACAGGGGAATCAATGAGCAGTTCTTC.

The rearrangement joins TRBV10-3 to TRBJ1-2, with 9 nucleotides matching TRBD1. Germline-derived CDR1 and CDR2 are ENHRY and SYGVKD. This CDR3 region has 16 residues. V shed 3 bases, J shed 1 base, and the junction held 6 bases outside the gene matches. CDR3 sequence (DNA): TGTGCCATCAGTGAATTACAGGGGGCGCGTAACTATGGCTACACCTTC. Translation: CAISELQGARNYGYTF.

The CDR3 is CASSLTSGTDTQYF. The CDR3 nucleotides read TGTGCCAGCAGCTTAACTAGCGGGACGGATACGCAGTATTTT. V gene TRBV7-2 combines with J gene TRBJ2-3, with TRBD2 matching 10 bases. This CDR3 is built from 14 residues. V was clipped by 2 bases and J by 6 bases; unmatched bases: 2. The germline CDR1 and CDR2 sequences are SGHTA and FQGNSA.

This rearrangement joins TRBV30 to TRBJ1-5; no reliable D call. V was pared by 2 bases and J by 7 bases, with 15 bases between. This CDR3 region has 14 residues. Germline V lookup: CDR1 GTSNPN, CDR2 SVGIG (reference sequence). This CDR3 reads CAWSRGLPGQPQHF. The CDR3 nucleotides are TGTGCCTGGAGTAGAGGGCTCCCTGGACAGCCCCAGCATTTT.